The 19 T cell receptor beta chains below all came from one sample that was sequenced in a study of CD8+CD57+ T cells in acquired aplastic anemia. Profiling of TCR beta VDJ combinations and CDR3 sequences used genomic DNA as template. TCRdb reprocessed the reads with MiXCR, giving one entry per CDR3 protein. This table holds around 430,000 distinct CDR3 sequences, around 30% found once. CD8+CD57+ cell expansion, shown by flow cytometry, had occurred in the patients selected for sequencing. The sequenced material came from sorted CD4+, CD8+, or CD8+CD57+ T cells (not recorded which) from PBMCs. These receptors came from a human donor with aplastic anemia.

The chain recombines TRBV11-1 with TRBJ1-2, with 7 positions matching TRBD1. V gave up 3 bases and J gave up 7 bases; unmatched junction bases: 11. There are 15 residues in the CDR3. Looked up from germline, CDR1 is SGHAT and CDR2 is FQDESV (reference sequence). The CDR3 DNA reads TGTGCCAGCAGCTTCAACCGACAGGGAGAGGGTGGCTACACCTTC. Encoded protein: CASSFNRQGEGGYTF.

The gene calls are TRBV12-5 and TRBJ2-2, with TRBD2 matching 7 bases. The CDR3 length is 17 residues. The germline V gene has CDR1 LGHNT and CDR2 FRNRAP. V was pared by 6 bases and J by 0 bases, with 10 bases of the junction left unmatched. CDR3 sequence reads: CASGRGAGPTNTGELFF. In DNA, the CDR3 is TGTGCTAGTGGGAGAGGAGCGGGACCCACGAACACCGGGGAGCTGTTTTTT.

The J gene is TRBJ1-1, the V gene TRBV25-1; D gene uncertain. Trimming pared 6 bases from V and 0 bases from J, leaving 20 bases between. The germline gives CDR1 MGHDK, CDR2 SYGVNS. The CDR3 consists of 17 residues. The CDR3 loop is CASSVDLPGGMNTEAFF. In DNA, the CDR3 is TGTGCCAGCAGCGTAGATCTTCCAGGCGGTATGAACACTGAAGCTTTCTTT.

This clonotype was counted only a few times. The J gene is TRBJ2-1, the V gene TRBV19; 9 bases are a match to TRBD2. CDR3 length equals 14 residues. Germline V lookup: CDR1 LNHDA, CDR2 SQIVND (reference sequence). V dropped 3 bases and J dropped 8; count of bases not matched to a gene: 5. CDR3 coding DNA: TGTGCCAGTAGTATGGCGGGAGGGCCGGATGAGCAGTTCTTC. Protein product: CASSMAGGPDEQFF.

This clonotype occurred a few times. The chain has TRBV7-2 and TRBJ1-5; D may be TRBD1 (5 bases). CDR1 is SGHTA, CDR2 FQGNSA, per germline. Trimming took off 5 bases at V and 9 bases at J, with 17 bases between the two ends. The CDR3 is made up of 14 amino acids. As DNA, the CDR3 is TGTGCCAGCAGCCCCTCCGGGACGATAAGGCCCCAGCATTTT. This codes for CASSPSGTIRPQHF.

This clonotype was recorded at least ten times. The CDR3 coding sequence is TGTGCCAGCAGGGGTACTAGCGGGAGGAACTACGAGCAGTACTTC. This encodes CASRGTSGRNYEQYF. V and J are TRBV2 and TRBJ2-7, with TRBD2 matching 12 bases. CDR3 length: 15 amino acids. V was pared by 6 bases and J by 3 bases, with 6 bases of the junction left unmatched. Per the germline V gene, CDR1 is SNHLY and CDR2 is FYNNEI. Together with reference TRBV2 and TRBJ2-7, the CDR3 gives the full variable domain: EPEVTQTPSHQVTQMGQEVILRCVPISNHLYFYWYRQILGQKVEFLVSFYNNEISEKSEIFDDQFSVERPDGSNFTLKIRSTKLEDSAMYFCASRGTSGRNYEQYFGPGTRLTVT.

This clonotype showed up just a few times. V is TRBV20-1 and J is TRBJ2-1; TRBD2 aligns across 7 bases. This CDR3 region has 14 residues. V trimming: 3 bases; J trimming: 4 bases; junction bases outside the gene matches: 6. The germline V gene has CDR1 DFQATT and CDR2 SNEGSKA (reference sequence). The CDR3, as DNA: TGCAGTGCTAGGCGGGGGACCGAATACAATGAGCAGTTCTTC. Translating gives CSARRGTEYNEQFF.

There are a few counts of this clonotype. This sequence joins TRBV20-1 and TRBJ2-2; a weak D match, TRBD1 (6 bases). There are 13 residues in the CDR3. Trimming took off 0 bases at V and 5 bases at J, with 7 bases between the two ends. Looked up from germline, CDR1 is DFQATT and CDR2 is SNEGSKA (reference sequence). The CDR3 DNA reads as TGCAGTGCTAGAGACAGGGGAACCGGGGAGCTGTTTTTT. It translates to CSARDRGTGELFF.

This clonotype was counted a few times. The CDR3 spells CAWGQENYGYTF. CDR3 bases: TGTGCCTGGGGACAGGAGAACTATGGCTACACCTTC. This chain links TRBV30 with TRBJ1-2, with TRBD1 matching over 7 bases. The CDR3 length is 12 residues. Germline V CDR1 and CDR2: GTSNPN, SVGIG (reference sequence). V dropped 5 bases and J dropped 2; count of bases not matched to a gene: 2.

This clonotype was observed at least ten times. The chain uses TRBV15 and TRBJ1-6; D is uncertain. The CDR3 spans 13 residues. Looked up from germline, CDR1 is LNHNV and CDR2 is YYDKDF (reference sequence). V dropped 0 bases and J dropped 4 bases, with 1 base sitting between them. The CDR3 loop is CATSREYNSPLHF. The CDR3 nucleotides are TGTGCCACCAGCAGAGAATATAATTCACCCCTCCACTTT.

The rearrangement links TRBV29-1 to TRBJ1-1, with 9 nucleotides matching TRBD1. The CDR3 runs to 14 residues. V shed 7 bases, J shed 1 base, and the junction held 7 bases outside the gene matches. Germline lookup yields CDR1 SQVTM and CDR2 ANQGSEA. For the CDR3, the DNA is TGCAGCGCCGGACCGGGACAGGGGAACACTGAAGCTTTCTTT. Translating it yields CSAGPGQGNTEAFF.

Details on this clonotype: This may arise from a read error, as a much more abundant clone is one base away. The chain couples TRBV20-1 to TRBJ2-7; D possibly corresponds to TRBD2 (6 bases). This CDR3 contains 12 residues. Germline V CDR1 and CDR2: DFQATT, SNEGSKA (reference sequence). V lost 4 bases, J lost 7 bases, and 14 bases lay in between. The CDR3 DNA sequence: TGCAGTGCTAAGCGGGCACTATGGGAGCAGTACTTC. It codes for CSAKRALWEQYF.

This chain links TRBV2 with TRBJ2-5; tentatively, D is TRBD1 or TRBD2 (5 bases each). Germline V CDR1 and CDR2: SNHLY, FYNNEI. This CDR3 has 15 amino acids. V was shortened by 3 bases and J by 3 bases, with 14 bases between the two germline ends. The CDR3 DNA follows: TGTGCCAGCAGTGATGAGTTGGGACCAGAAGAGACCCAGTACTTC. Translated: CASSDELGPEETQYF.

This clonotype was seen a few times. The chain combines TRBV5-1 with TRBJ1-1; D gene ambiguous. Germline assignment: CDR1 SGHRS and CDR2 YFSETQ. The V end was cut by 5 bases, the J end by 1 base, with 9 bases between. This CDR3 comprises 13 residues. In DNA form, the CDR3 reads TGCGCCAGCAGGACGACGGGGAACACTGAAGCTTTCTTT. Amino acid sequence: CASRTTGNTEAFF.

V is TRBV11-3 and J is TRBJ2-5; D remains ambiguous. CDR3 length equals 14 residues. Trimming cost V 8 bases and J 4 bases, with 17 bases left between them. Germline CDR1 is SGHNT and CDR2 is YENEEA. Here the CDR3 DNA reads TGTGCCAGCCGTCAGTCGTTGACGGGAGAGACCCAGTACTTC. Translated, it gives CASRQSLTGETQYF.

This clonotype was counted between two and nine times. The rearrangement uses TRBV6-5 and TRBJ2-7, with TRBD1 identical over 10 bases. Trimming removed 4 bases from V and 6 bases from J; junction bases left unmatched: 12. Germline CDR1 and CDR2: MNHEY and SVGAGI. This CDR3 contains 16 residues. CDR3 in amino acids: CASSLTGTGAHLEQYF. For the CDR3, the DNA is TGTGCCAGCAGTTTAACCGGGACAGGGGCCCACCTCGAGCAGTACTTC.

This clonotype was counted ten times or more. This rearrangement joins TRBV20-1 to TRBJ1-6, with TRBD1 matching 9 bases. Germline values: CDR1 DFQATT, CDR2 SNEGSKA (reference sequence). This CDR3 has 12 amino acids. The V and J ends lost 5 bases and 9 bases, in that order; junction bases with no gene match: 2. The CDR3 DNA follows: TGCAGTGCTGGGACAGGGATTTCACCCCTCCACTTT. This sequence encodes CSAGTGISPLHF.

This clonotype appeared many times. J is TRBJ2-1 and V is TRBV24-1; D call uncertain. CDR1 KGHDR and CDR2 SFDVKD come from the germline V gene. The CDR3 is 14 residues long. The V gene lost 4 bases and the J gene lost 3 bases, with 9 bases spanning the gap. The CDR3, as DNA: TGTGCCACCAGTGACCCGCGCCACTACAATGAGCAGTTCTTC. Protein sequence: CATSDPRHYNEQFF.

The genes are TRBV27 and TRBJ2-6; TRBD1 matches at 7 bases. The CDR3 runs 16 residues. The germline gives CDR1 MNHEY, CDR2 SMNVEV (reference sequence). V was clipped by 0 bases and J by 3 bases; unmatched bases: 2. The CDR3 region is CASSLSGGLGANVLTF. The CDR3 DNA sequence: TGTGCCAGCAGTTTATCAGGGGGCCTTGGGGCCAACGTCCTGACTTTC.